This T cell receptor beta chain was found in a study of blood T cell repertoires in COVID-19. Study summary: From the United States, Italy and Spain came samples of acute and convalescent COVID-19.

J gave up 6 bases and V 2 bases, and 4 bases lay outside the gene matches. The CDR3 sequence is 14 residues long. Germline CDR1 and CDR2: LNHNV and YYDKDF (reference sequence). How the authors handled the data: Reference gene primers were amplified, and this amplification served to estimate nucleated cell counts. Generated by immunoSEQ multiplex PCR, the TCRdb table keeps only in-frame clones and is missing some. V and J calls and clone size are given by that table; D and trimming were obtained from the DNA. The repertoire includes 200,000 to 250,000 clones, 70% to 90% of them detected once, and around 1% sits in the top ten.

The sample comprised peripheral blood. The sequence was obtained from a man in his forties or fifties with acute or convalescent COVID-19. The chain combines TRBV15 with TRBJ2-1; TRBD1 aligns across 7 bases. Here the CDR3 reads CATSRPRDSNEQFF. The CDR3 DNA is TGTGCCACCAGCAGACCCCGGGACAGCAATGAGCAGTTCTTC.